One T cell receptor beta chain is described in this entry. This specimen comes from a study of blood T cell repertoires in COVID-19. As for the study in general: Donors in the United States, Italy and Spain gave samples during acute or convalescent COVID-19. From T cells, B-cell-depleted T cells, or PBMCs came the material, which was cDNA or gDNA.

Source study methods: Reference gene primer amplification gave nucleated cell count estimates. Assay used: immunoSEQ multiplex PCR; TCRdb lists only in-frame clones, some missing. D and trimming come from the DNA, and the V and J calls and clone size come from that table. Of some 90,000 clones listed, 86% are singletons. The source is a woman aged 80 or over with acute or convalescent COVID-19. Sequenced material: peripheral blood.

The CDR3 DNA reads as TGTGCCAGCAGTGTACAGAACACTGAAGCTTTCTTT. This codes for CASSVQNTEAFF. This chain joins TRBV2 and TRBJ1-1; D gene ambiguous. V lost 4 bases and J 1 base, leaving 4 bases between the germline ends. Germline CDR1 reads SNHLY; CDR2 reads FYNNEI. The CDR3 is 12 amino acids.